The 10 T cell receptor beta chains below were found in one sample sequenced in a study of blood T cell repertoires in COVID-19. Libraries were prepared by immunoSEQ multiplex PCR; TCRdb keeps only in-frame clonotypes and omits some of them. The sample contains around 280,000 clones, roughly 90% of which appear only once. Sequenced: peripheral blood. All receptors derive from a woman aged 45-60 years who had recovered from COVID-19.

In this sample, this clone turned up once. The identical CDR3 is also encoded by other nucleotide sequences in the sample. The chain combines TRBV7-2 with TRBJ2-1, with D possibly being TRBD1 (6 bases). The CDR3 spans 15 residues. Trimming left V 1 base short and J 4 bases short, with 11 bases between. Germline values: CDR1 SGHTA, CDR2 FQGNSA. CDR3 protein: CASSLVRGGYNEQFF. The CDR3 DNA is TGTGCCAGCAGCTTAGTCAGGGGCGGGTACAATGAGCAGTTCTTC.

The chain links TRBV6-2 or TRBV6-3 to TRBJ2-1, with 8 bases identical to TRBD2. The CDR3 is made up of 14 amino acids. V shed 2 bases and J 8 bases; nucleotides not matched to a gene: 5. Germline CDR1 and CDR2: MNHEY and SVGEGT. The chain's CDR3 is CASSYTEAGDEQFF. The CDR3 nucleotides read TGTGCCAGCAGTTACACCGAAGCGGGGGATGAGCAGTTCTTC.

This clone was seen only once. The chain employs TRBV28 and TRBJ1-4; D not certain. The V gene's germline CDR1 is MDHEN and CDR2 SYDVKM. The CDR3 spans 15 residues. The V and J ends lost 2 bases and 5 bases respectively, with 12 bases between them. CDR3 bases: TGTGCCAGCAGTTTAGTCAGCACAGCAAATGAAAAACTGTTTTTT. Translated, it gives CASSLVSTANEKLFF.

This clone came up many times. The CDR3 is CASSLRTADGSFF. In nucleotides, the CDR3 is TGTGCCAGCAGCTTAAGGACTGCCGACGGATCTTTCTTT. The chain uses TRBV7-2 and TRBJ1-1; D remains ambiguous. Trimming removed 2 bases at V and 12 bases at J, with 16 bases between. The CDR3 is 13 amino acids. Germline loops: CDR1 SGHTA, CDR2 FQGNSA.

The chain links TRBV27 to TRBJ1-2; D may be TRBD1 (5 bases). This CDR3 contains 13 residues. Trimming stripped 3 bases from V and 4 bases from J, with 9 bases between. CDR1 and CDR2 from the germline V gene are MNHEY and SMNVEV (reference sequence). In nucleotides, the CDR3 is TGTGCCAGCAGTTTGACAGCTTTCTATGGCTACACCTTC. It translates to CASSLTAFYGYTF.

This clone was counted once. The chain joins TRBV5-4 to TRBJ2-5; 7 bases align to TRBD1. CDR1 and CDR2 (germline): SGHNT, YYREEE (reference sequence). V was clipped by 4 bases and J by 4 bases; unmatched bases: 7. The CDR3 sequence is 14 residues long. This chain's CDR3 is CASSGQGVRETQYF. CDR3 coding DNA: TGTGCCAGCAGCGGGCAGGGGGTCAGAGAGACCCAGTACTTC. The full variable domain, its missing parts supplied by reference TRBV5-4 and TRBJ2-5, is ETGVTQSPTHLIKTRGQQVTLRCSSQSGHNTVSWYQQALGQGPQFIFQYYREEENGRGNFPPRFSGLQFPNYSSELNVNALELDDSALYLCASSGQGVRETQYFGPGTRLLVL.

J is TRBJ1-2 and V is TRBV24-1; TRBD1 might be the D (5 bases). The germline V gene encodes CDR1 KGHDR and CDR2 SFDVKD. The CDR3 runs 13 residues. CDR3 nucleotide sequence: TGTAGCAGGACAAGACCAAGGAACTATGGCTACACCTTC. This codes for CSRTRPRNYGYTF.

Regarding this clone: With a much larger clone just one base away, this may be a read error. The genes are TRBV6-5 and TRBJ1-6; tentatively, D is TRBD1 (6 bases). Trimming took off 6 bases at V and 7 bases at J, with 13 bases between the two ends. The CDR3 extends over 14 amino acids. The germline gives CDR1 MNHEY, CDR2 SVGAGI. The CDR3 DNA reads as TGTGCCAGCAGCCCCACAGGGACGAATTCACCCCTCCACTTT. It translates to CASSPTGTNSPLHF.

This chain connects TRBV4-3 to TRBJ1-2, with D maybe TRBD1 (6 bases). The CDR3 is 14 amino acids. CDR1 and CDR2 (germline): LGHNA, YSLEER. Trimming removed 3 bases from V and 2 bases from J, with 10 bases in between. DNA of the CDR3: TGCGCCAGCAGCCATCGGACAGACAACTATGGCTACACCTTC. Translation: CASSHRTDNYGYTF.

V gene TRBV5-1 combines with J gene TRBJ1-1; D perhaps matches TRBD1 (5 bases). V was trimmed by 1 base and J by 2 bases, leaving 12 bases between them. This CDR3 spans 15 amino acids. The germline CDR1 and CDR2 sequences are SGHRS and YFSETQ. This chain's CDR3 is CASSLRGLSNTEAFF. CDR3 coding DNA: TGCGCCAGCAGCTTGAGGGGTCTAAGTAACACTGAAGCTTTCTTT.